This T cell receptor beta chain was observed in a study of T cells in tuberculosis. After thawing and overnight rest, PBMC were stained with GMM-loaded CD1B tetramer, viability dye and anti-CD3 for sorting. The lipid loaded on the CD1B tetramers was C32 glucose monomycolate from Rhodococcus equi. CD14-expressing monocytes were removed from PBMC before cryopreservation and sorting. From each donor, about 100,000 tetramer-negative cells were sorted. Clones were sequenced by immunoSEQ multiplex PCR, and TCRdb holds only the in-frame ones, with some missing. The top ten hold around 1.8% of the sample, which has tens of thousands of clones, just over 90% seen once. In germline, CDR1 is GTSNPN, CDR2 SVGIG (reference sequence). CDR3 size: 14 residues. Between the trimmed V and J ends, which lost 0 bases and 4 bases, there was a span of 10 bases.

The clonotype was recovered from an adult woman with latent tuberculosis. The specimen sequenced was CD1b-GMM tetramer-negative cells sorted from PBMCs. The gene calls are TRBV30 and TRBJ2-1, with D possibly TRBD1 on 6 matching bases. The CDR3: CAWSVQGWYNEQFF. The DNA for the CDR3 is TGTGCCTGGAGTGTACAGGGATGGTACAATGAGCAGTTCTTC. The full variable domain, in which reference TRBV30 and TRBJ2-1 provide the parts outside the CDR3, is SQTIHQWPATLVQPVGSPLSLECTVEGTSNPNLYWYRQAAGRGLQLLFYSVGIGQISSEVPQNLSASRPQDRQFILSSKKLLLSDSGFYLCAWSVQGWYNEQFFGPGTRLTVL.